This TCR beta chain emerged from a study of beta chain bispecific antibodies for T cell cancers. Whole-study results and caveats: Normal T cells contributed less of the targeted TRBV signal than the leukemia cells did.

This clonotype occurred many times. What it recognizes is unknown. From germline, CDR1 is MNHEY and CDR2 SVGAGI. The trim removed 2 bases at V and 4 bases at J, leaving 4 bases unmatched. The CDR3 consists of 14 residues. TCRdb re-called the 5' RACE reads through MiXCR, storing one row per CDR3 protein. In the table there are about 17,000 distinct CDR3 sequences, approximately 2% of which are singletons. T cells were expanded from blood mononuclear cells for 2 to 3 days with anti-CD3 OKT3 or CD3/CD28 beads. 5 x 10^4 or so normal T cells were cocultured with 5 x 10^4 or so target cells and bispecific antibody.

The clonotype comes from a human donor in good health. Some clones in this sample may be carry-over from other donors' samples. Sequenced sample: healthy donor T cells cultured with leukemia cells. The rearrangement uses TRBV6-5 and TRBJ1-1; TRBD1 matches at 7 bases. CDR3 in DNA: TGTGCCAGCAGTTACAAGGGGGCCGGCACTGAAGCTTTCTTT. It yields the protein CASSYKGAGTEAFF.